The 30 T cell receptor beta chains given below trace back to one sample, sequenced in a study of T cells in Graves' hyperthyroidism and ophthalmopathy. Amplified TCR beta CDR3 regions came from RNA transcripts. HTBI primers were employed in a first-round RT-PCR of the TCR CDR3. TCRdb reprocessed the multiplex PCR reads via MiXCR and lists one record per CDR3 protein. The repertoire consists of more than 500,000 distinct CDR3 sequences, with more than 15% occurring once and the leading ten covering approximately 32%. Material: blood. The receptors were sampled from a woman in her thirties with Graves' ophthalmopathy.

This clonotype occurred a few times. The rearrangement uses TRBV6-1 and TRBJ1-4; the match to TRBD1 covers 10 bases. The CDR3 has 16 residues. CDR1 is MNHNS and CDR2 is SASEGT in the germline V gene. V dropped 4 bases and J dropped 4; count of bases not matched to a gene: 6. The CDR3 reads CASSALWTGGNEKLFF. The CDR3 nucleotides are TGTGCCAGCAGTGCATTGTGGACAGGGGGTAATGAAAAACTGTTTTTT.

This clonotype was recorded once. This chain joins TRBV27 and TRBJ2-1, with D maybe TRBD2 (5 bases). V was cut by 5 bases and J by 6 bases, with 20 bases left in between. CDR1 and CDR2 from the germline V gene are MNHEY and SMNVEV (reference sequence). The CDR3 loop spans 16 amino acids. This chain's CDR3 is CASSPRLSSTGNEQFF. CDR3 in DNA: TGTGCCAGCAGTCCAAGGTTATCTAGCACGGGCAATGAGCAGTTCTTC.

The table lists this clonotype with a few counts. CDR3 sequence: CASSVTGKDTEAFF. Written as DNA, the CDR3 is TGTGCCAGCAGCGTTACAGGGAAAGACACTGAAGCTTTCTTT. The chain combines TRBV9 with TRBJ1-1; D is perhaps TRBD1 (6 bases). The CDR3 is made up of 14 amino acids. Trimming left V 2 bases short and J 3 bases short, with 11 bases between. Germline values: CDR1 SGDLS, CDR2 YYNGEE.

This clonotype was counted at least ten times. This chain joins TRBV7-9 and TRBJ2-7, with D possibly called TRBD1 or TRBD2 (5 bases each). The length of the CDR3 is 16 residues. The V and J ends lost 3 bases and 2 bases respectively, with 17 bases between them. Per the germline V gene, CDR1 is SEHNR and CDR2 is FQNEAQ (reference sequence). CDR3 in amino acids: CASSFFDSGGTYEQYF. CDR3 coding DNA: TGTGCCAGCAGCTTTTTTGACAGTGGAGGAACCTACGAGCAGTACTTC.

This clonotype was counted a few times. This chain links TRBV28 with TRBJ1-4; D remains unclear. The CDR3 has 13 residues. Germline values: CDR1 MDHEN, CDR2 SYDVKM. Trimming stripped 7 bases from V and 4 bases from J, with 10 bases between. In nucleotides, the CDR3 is TGTGCCAGCAACGCACCCATTAATGAAAAACTGTTTTTT. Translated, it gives CASNAPINEKLFF.

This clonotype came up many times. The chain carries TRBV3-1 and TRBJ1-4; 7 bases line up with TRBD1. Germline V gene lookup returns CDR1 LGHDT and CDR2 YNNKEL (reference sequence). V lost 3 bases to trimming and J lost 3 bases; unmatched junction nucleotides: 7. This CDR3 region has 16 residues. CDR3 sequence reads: CASSHKVGTANEKLFF. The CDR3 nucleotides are TGTGCCAGCAGCCATAAAGTAGGGACAGCTAATGAAAAACTGTTTTTT.

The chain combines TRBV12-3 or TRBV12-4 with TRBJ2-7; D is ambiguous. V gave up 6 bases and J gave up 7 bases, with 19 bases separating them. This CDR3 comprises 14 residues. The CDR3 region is CASSARIEAREQYF. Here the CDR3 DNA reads TGTGCCAGCAGCGCCCGGATAGAAGCTAGAGAGCAGTACTTC.

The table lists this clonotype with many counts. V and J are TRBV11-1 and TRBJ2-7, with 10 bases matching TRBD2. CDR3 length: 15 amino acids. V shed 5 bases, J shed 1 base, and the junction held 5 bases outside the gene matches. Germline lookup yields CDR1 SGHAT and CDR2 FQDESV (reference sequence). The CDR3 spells CASSHPSGSSYEQYF. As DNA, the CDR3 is TGTGCCAGCAGCCATCCTAGCGGGAGTTCCTACGAGCAGTACTTC. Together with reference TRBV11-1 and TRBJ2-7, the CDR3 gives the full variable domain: EAEVAQSPRYKITEKSQAVAFWCDPISGHATLYWYRQILGQGPELLVQFQDESVVDDSQLPKDRFSAERLKGVDSTLKIQPAELGDSAMYLCASSHPSGSSYEQYFGPGTRLTVT.

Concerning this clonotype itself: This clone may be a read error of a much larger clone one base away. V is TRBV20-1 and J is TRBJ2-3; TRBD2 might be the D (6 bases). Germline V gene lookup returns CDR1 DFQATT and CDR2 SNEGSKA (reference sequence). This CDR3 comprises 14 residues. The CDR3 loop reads CSARDGSMIDTHYF. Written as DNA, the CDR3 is TGCAGTGCTAGAGACGGGAGCATGATAGATACGCATTATTTT.

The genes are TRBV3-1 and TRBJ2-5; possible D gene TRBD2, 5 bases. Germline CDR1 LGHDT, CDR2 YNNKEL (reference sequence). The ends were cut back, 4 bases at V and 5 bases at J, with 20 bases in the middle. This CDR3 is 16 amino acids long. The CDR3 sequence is CASSPKEDFPMETQYF. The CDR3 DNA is TGTGCCAGCAGCCCAAAAGAGGACTTTCCCATGGAGACCCAGTACTTC.

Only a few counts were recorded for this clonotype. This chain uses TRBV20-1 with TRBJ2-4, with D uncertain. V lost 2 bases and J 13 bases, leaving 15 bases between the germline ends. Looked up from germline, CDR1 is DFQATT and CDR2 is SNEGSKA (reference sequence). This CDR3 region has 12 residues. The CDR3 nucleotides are TGCAGTGCTAGATCCCCTGAGATATCACAGTACTTC. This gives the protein CSARSPEISQYF.

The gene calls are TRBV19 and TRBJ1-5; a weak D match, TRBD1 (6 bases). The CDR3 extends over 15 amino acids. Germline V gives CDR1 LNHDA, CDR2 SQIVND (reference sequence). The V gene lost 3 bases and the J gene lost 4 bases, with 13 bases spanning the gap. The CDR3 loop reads CASSILAGANQPQHF. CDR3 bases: TGTGCCAGTAGTATCCTTGCGGGGGCTAATCAGCCCCAGCATTTT.

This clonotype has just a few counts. Written as DNA, the CDR3 is TGTGCCACCAGCCACCGATGGGACAGGGCGGGGGATACGCAGTATTTT. It yields the protein CATSHRWDRAGDTQYF. The genes are TRBV15 and TRBJ2-3; TRBD1 aligns across 9 bases. Germline values: CDR1 LNHNV, CDR2 YYDKDF (reference sequence). The CDR3 runs to 16 residues. The V gene end was trimmed by 5 bases and the J gene end by 6 bases; junction bases not matched to a gene: 12.

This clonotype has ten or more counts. The CDR3 sequence is CAWRQSDVTYEQYF. The CDR3 bases are TGTGCCTGGAGACAATCTGACGTAACCTACGAGCAGTACTTC. The chain couples TRBV30 to TRBJ2-7; no definite D call. The CDR3 spans 14 residues. Germline V lookup: CDR1 GTSNPN, CDR2 SVGIG (reference sequence). V lost 3 bases to trimming and J lost 2 bases, with 14 bases between them.

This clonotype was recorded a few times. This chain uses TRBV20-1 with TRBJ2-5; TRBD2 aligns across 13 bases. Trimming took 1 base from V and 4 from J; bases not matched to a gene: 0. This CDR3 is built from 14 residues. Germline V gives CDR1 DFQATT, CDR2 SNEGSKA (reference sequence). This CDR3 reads CSARGTSGGETQYF. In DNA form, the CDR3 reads TGCAGTGCTAGAGGGACTAGCGGGGGAGAGACCCAGTACTTC.

The CDR3 loop is CASRPSGVDEQYF. Written as DNA, the CDR3 is TGTGCCAGCAGGCCTAGCGGAGTGGACGAGCAGTACTTC. The chain is built from TRBV28 and TRBJ2-7; 7 bases align to TRBD2. The CDR3 extends over 13 amino acids. Germline CDR1 is MDHEN and CDR2 is SYDVKM. The J segment lost 5 bases and the V segment lost 6 bases, leaving 7 bases of the junction unmatched.

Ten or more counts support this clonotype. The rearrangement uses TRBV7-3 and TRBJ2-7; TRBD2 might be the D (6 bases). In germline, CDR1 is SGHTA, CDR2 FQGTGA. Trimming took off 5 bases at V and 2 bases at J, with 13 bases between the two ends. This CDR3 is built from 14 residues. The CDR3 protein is CASSTGETPYEQYF. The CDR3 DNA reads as TGTGCCAGCAGCACGGGGGAGACCCCCTACGAGCAGTACTTC.

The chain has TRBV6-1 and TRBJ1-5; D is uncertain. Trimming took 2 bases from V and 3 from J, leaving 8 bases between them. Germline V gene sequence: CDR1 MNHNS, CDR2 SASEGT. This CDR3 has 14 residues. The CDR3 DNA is TGTGCCAGCAGTGAACGGGTATACAATCAGCCCCAGCATTTT. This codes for CASSERVYNQPQHF.

CDR3 nucleotides: TGTGCCAGCAGTTCGAGTTATGGGACCTACGAGCAGTACTTC. The encoded protein is CASSSSYGTYEQYF. The chain joins TRBV6-2 or TRBV6-3 to TRBJ2-7, with D unresolved. Germline assignment: CDR1 MNHEY and CDR2 SVGEGT. Trimming stripped 4 bases from V and 2 bases from J, with 12 bases between. CDR3 length equals 14 residues.

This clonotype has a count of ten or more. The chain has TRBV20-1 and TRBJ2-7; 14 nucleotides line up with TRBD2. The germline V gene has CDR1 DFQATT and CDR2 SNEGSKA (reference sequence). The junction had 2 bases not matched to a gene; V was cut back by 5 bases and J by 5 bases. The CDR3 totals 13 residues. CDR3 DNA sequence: TGCAGTGCTGGGACTAGCGGGAGAAACGAGCAGTACTTC. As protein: CSAGTSGRNEQYF.

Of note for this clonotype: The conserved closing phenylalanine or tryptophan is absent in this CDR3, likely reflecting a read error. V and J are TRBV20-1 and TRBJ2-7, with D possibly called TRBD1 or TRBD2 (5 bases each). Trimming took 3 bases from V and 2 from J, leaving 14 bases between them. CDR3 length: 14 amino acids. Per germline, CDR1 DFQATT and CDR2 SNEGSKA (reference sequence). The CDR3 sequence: CSARGPWRAYEQYL. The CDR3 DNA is TGCAGTGCTAGGGGGCCATGGCGGGCCTACGAGCAGTACCTC.

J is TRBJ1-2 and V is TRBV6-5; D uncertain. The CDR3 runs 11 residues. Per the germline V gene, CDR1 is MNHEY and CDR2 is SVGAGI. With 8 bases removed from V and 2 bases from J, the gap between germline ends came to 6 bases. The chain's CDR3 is CASFYNYGYTF. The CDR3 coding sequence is TGTGCCAGCTTTTACAACTATGGCTACACCTTC.

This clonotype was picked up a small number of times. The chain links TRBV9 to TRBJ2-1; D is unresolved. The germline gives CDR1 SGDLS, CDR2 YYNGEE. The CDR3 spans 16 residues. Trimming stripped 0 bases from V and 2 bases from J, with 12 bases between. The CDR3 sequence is CASSVEATRAYNEQFF. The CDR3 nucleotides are TGTGCCAGCAGCGTAGAAGCCACCCGGGCCTACAATGAGCAGTTCTTC.

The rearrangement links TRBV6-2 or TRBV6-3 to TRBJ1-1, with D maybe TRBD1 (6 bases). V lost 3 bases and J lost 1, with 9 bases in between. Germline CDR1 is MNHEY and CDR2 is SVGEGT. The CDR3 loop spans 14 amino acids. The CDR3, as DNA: TGTGCCAGCAGTTATGGGGGGCCGAACACTGAAGCTTTCTTT. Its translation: CASSYGGPNTEAFF.

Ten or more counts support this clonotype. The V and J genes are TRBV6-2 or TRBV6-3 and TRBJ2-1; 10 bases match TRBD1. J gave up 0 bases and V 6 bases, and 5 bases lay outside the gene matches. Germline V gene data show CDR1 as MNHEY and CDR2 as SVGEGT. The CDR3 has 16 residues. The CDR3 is CASSGGTGVSYNEQFF. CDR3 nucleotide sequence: TGTGCCAGCAGCGGGGGGACAGGGGTCTCCTACAATGAGCAGTTCTTC.

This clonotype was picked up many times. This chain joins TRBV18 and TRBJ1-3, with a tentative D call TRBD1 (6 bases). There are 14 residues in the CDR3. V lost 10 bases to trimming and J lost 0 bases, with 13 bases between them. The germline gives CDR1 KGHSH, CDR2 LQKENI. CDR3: CATSTGASGNTIYF. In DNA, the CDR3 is TGTGCCACCTCGACAGGAGCCTCTGGAAACACCATATATTTT.

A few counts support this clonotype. The CDR3 spells CASSPIGGGEEKLFF. The CDR3 nucleotides read TGTGCCAGCAGTCCCATAGGCGGGGGAGAGGAAAAACTGTTTTTT. The gene calls are TRBV28 and TRBJ1-4; possible D gene TRBD1, 5 bases. This CDR3 has 15 amino acids. The germline gives CDR1 MDHEN, CDR2 SYDVKM. Trimming took 5 bases from V and 8 from J, leaving 18 bases between them.

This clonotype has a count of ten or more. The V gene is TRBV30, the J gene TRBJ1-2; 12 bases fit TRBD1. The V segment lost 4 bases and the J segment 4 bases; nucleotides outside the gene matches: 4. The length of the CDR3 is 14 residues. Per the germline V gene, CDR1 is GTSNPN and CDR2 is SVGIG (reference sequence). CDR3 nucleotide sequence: TGTGCCTGGAAGGGACAGGGGGCTTTCTATGGCTACACCTTC. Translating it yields CAWKGQGAFYGYTF.

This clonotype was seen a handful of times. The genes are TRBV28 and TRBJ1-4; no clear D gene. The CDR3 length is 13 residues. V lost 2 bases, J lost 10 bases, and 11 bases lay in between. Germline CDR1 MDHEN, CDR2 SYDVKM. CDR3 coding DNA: TGTGCCAGCAGTTTAGACCCGCTGGGAAAACTGTTTTTT. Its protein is CASSLDPLGKLFF. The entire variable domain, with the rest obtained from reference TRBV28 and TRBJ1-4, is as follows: DVKVTQSSRYLVKRTGEKVFLECVQDMDHENMFWYRQDPGLGLRLIYFSYDVKMKEKGDIPEGYSVSREKKERFSLILESASTNQTSMYLCASSLDPLGKLFFGSGTQLSVL.

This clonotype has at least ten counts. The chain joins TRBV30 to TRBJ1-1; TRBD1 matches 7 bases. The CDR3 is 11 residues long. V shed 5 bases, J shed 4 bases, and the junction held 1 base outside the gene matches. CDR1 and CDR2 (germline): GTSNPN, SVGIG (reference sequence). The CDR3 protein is CAWAGGTEAFF. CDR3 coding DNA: TGTGCCTGGGCAGGGGGCACTGAAGCTTTCTTT.